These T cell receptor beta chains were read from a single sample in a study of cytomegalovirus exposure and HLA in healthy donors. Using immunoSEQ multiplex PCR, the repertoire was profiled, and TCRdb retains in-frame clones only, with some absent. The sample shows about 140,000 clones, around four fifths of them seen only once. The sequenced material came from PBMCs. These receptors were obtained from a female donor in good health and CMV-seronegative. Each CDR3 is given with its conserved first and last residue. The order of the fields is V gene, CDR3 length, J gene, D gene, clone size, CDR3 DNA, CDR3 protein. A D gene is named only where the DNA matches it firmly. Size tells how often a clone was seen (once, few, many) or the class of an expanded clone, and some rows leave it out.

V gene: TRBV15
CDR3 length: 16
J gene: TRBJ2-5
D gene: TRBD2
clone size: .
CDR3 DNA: TGTGCCACCAGCAGAGATCTGGGCGGGGGGTATGAGACCCAGTACTTC
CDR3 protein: CATSRDLGGGYETQYF

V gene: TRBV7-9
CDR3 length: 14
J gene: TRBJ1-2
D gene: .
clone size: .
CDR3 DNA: TGTTCCAGCACGCCATCTGAGGTCGACTATGGCTACACCTTC
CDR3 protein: CSSTPSEVDYGYTF

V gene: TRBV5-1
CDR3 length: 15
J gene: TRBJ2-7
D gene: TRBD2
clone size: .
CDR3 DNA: TGCGCCAGCAGCTTGGAAAGCGGGAGCAATTACGAGCAGTACTTC
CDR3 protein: CASSLESGSNYEQYF

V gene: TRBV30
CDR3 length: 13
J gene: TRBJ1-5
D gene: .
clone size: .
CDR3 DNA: TGTGCCTGGAGCTCAGATTACAATCAGCCCCAGCATTTT
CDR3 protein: CAWSSDYNQPQHF

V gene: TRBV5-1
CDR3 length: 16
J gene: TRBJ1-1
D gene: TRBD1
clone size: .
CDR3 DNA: TGCGCCAGCAGCTTCTCCGGGGGACAGATGAACACTGAAGCTTTCTTT
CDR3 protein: CASSFSGGQMNTEAFF

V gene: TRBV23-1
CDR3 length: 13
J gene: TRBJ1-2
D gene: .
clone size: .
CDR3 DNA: TGCGCCAGCAGTCCGGGGGGCTCGGATGGCTACACCTTC
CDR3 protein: CASSPGGSDGYTF

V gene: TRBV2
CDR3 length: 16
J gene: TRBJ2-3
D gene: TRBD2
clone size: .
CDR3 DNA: TGTGCCAGCAGGGGGACTAGCGGAAGAAGCACAGATACGCAGTATTTT
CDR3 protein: CASRGTSGRSTDTQYF

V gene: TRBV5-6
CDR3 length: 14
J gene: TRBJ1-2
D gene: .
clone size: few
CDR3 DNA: TGTGCCAGCAGCTTGGATCGGGGGGGGGAGGGCTACACCTTC
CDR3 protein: CASSLDRGGEGYTF

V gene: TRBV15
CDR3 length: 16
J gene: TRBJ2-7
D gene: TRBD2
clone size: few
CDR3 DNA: TGTGCCACCAGCCAAAAAAGCGGGGGCGGCCCATACGAGCAGTACTTC
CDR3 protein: CATSQKSGGGPYEQYF

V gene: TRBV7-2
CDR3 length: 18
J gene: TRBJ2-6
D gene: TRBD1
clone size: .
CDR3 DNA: TGTGCCAGCAGCCCCACCGGGACAGGAGGCACTGGGGCCAACGTCCTGACTTTC
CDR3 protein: CASSPTGTGGTGANVLTF

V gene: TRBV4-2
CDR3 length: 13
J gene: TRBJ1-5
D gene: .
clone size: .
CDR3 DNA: TGTGCCAGCAGCCAAGAGGGGAGCCAGCCCCAGCATTTT
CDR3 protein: CASSQEGSQPQHF

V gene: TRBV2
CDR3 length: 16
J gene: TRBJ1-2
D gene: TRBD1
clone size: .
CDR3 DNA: TGTGCCAGCAGACCAACAGGGGCCCCCTCTAACTATGGCTACACCTTC
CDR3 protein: CASRPTGAPSNYGYTF